The 8 T cell receptor beta chains in this list originate from one sample, sequenced in a study of cytomegalovirus exposure and HLA in healthy donors. The PCR was carried out with 60 Vbeta primers and 13 Jbeta primers. Data came from immunoSEQ multiplex PCR; TCRdb stores just in-frame clones and leaves some out. The table has 150,000 to 200,000 clones, 73% seen once. Input material: PBMCs. These receptors originate from a woman under 30 in good health and CMV-seropositive.

This clone was seen only a few times. This chain joins TRBV27 and TRBJ2-7; D gene unclear. The CDR3 sequence is 14 residues long. Germline-derived CDR1 and CDR2 are MNHEY and SMNVEV (reference sequence). Trimming stripped 3 bases from V and 1 base from J, with 10 bases between. The DNA for the CDR3 is TGTGCCAGCAGTTTGACTGGCTCTTCCTACGAGCAGTACTTC. The encoded protein is CASSLTGSSYEQYF.

This chain connects TRBV28 to TRBJ2-3; possibly TRBD1 for D (6 bases). The germline CDR1 and CDR2 sequences are MDHEN and SYDVKM. Trimming shortened V by 6 bases and J by 1 base, and 14 bases separated the two germline ends. CDR3 length: 15 residues. The CDR3 is CASSRLEGGTDTQYF. Here the CDR3 DNA reads TGTGCCAGCAGCCGCTTAGAGGGGGGCACAGATACGCAGTATTTT.

This clone has just one count. The V gene is TRBV7-2, the J gene TRBJ1-5; tentatively, D is TRBD1 (6 bases). This CDR3 contains 13 residues. V was trimmed by 5 bases and J by 7 bases, leaving 12 bases between them. Germline CDR1 reads SGHTA; CDR2 reads FQGNSA. Written as DNA, the CDR3 is TGTGCCAGCAGCCTAGAGGGGGTGCAGCCCCAGCATTTT. Its protein product is CASSLEGVQPQHF.

The V and J genes are TRBV4-2 and TRBJ2-1; 12 positions match TRBD2. The V segment lost 2 bases and the J segment 0 bases; nucleotides outside the gene matches: 5. Germline V CDR1 and CDR2: LGHNA, YNFKEQ. The CDR3 covers 18 residues. The CDR3 bases are TGTGCCAGCAGCCAACTTACTAGCGGGGGGAGCTCCTACAATGAGCAGTTCTTC. Translating it yields CASSQLTSGGSSYNEQFF.

This rearrangement joins TRBV15 to TRBJ2-1, with 9 bases lining up with TRBD2. The CDR3 sequence is 15 residues long. Germline V gene lookup returns CDR1 LNHNV and CDR2 YYDKDF (reference sequence). Germline trimming cut 8 bases from V and 3 bases from J; bases unmatched to any gene: 8. CDR3 in amino acids: CATGRGGFLYNEQFF. The DNA of the CDR3 is TGTGCCACCGGGCGGGGGGGCTTCCTCTACAATGAGCAGTTCTTC. Full variable domain (remainder filled in from reference TRBV15 and TRBJ2-1): DAMVIQNPRYQVTQFGKPVTLSCSQTLNHNVMYWYQQKSSQAPKLLFHYYDKDFNNEADTPDNFQSRRPNTSFCFLDIRSPGLGDTAMYLCATGRGGFLYNEQFFGPGTRLTVL.

V usage is TRBV4-3 and J usage is TRBJ2-7; D is undetermined. Trimming stripped 3 bases from V and 0 bases from J, with 15 bases between. Germline values: CDR1 LGHNA, CDR2 YSLEER. CDR3 size: 16 residues. As DNA, the CDR3 is TGCGCCAGCAGCCAGGCAGCGAGTGGGTACTCCTACGAGCAGTACTTC. This codes for CASSQAASGYSYEQYF.

A few counts support this clone. V usage is TRBV2 and J usage is TRBJ1-2; weak D call: TRBD1 (5 bases). The CDR3 has 15 amino acids. Per the germline V gene, CDR1 is SNHLY and CDR2 is FYNNEI. V was shortened by 5 bases and J by 5 bases, with 18 bases between the two germline ends. The CDR3 coding sequence is TGTGCCAGCAGTCCTTGGGGACCGGGGGGGTATGGCTACACCTTC. Encoded protein: CASSPWGPGGYGYTF.

This clone was detected once. The genes are TRBV29-1 and TRBJ2-5; D may be TRBD2 (6 bases). Trimming cost V 4 bases and J 2 bases, with 20 bases left between them. CDR3 size: 16 residues. Per the germline V gene, CDR1 is SQVTM and CDR2 is ANQGSEA. Written as DNA, the CDR3 is TGCAGCGTTGCAGATTGGCGGCCTGGGGGGCAAGAGACCCAGTACTTC. Its protein is CSVADWRPGGQETQYF.